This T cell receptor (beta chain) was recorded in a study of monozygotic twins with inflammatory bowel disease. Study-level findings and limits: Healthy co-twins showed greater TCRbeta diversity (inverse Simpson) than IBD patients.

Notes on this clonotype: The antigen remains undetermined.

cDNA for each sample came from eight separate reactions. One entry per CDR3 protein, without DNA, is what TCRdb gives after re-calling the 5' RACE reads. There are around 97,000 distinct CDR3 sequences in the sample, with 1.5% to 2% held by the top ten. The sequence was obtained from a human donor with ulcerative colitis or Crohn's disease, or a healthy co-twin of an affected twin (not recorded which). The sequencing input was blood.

This CDR3 is CASSPKAGSGNTIYF. V gene TRBV5-5 combines with J gene TRBJ1-3. The length of the CDR3 is 15 residues. In germline, CDR1 is SGHKS, CDR2 YYEKEE (reference sequence).